Following are 15 T cell receptor beta chains from one sample sequenced in a study of cytomegalovirus exposure and HLA in healthy donors. PCR employed 60 Vbeta and 13 Jbeta primers. Some clones are missing from TCRdb's copy, which holds only in-frame ones; the method was immunoSEQ multiplex PCR. The data show 200,000 or so clones, approximately 81% seen once. Sequences were obtained from PBMCs. The receptors stem from a boy younger than 18 in good health and CMV-seronegative.

The V and J genes are TRBV7-3 and TRBJ1-1; TRBD1 is a possible D gene (5 bases). This CDR3 is built from 13 residues. Germline lookup yields CDR1 SGHTA and CDR2 FQGTGA. V was clipped by 0 bases and J by 9 bases, with 11 bases between them. CDR3 region: CASSLTGGLKAFF. The CDR3 DNA follows: TGTGCCAGCAGCTTAACGGGGGGACTTAAAGCTTTCTTT.

This clone has only a few counts. The J gene is TRBJ1-4, the V gene TRBV15; D not certain. Per the germline V gene, CDR1 is LNHNV and CDR2 is YYDKDF (reference sequence). Trimming shortened V by 0 bases and J by 6 bases, and 14 bases separated the two germline ends. The CDR3 spans 16 residues. The CDR3 region is CATSRDFGVQHEKLFF. CDR3 DNA: TGTGCCACCAGCAGAGATTTCGGGGTACAACATGAAAAACTGTTTTTT.

Only one count was recorded for this clone. The V call is TRBV10-3, the J call TRBJ1-5; weak D call: TRBD1 (5 bases). CDR3 length equals 13 residues. The V end was cut by 6 bases, the J end by 3 bases, with 9 bases between. The germline gives CDR1 ENHRY, CDR2 SYGVKD. CDR3 bases: TGTGCCATCAGGACAGATCTCAATCAGCCCCAGCATTTT. Translated: CAIRTDLNQPQHF.

This clone is a singleton in its sample. Additional DNA sequences in this sample encode the identical CDR3. The genes are TRBV5-1 and TRBJ1-5, with TRBD1 matching 7 bases. Germline loops: CDR1 SGHRS, CDR2 YFSETQ. CDR3 length: 14 residues. Trimming at V came to 4 bases and at J to 4 bases, leaving 5 bases not matched to a gene. For the CDR3, the DNA is TGCGCCAGCAGCCTGGCAGGGGGTAATCAGCCCCAGCATTTT. Amino acid sequence: CASSLAGGNQPQHF.

The rearrangement uses TRBV2 and TRBJ2-5, with a weak D call TRBD2 (6 bases). The DNA end is a closer match to TRBJ2-7, so the J assignment may be wrong. This CDR3 spans 14 amino acids. The V gene's germline CDR1 is SNHLY and CDR2 FYNNEI. CDR3 residues: CASATGRGVYEQYF. The CDR3 DNA is TGTGCCAGTGCCACGGGGCGGGGCGTTTACGAGCAGTACTTC.

This clone was observed a handful of times. The sample has other DNA sequences that encode this CDR3 too. The CDR3 loop reads CASSLGQSYEQYF. For the CDR3, the DNA is TGCGCCAGCAGCCTGGGACAGTCCTACGAGCAGTACTTC. The chain uses TRBV5-1 and TRBJ2-7; 7 nucleotides line up with TRBD1. Trimming took 4 bases from V and 1 from J; bases not matched to a gene: 2. CDR1 SGHRS and CDR2 YFSETQ come from the germline V gene. This CDR3 comprises 13 residues.

This clone has only one observation. The chain's CDR3 is CASSEDGAGSYNEQFF. The CDR3 DNA follows: TGTGCCAGCAGTGAGGATGGGGCAGGGTCGTACAATGAGCAGTTCTTC. The chain employs TRBV6-4 and TRBJ2-1; D is perhaps TRBD1 (5 bases). Germline assignment: CDR1 MRHNA and CDR2 SNTAGT. V lost 3 bases, J lost 4 bases, and 16 bases lay in between. There are 16 residues in the CDR3.

The chain uses TRBV7-8 and TRBJ1-5, with 8 bases identical to TRBD1. V was pared by 5 bases and J by 3 bases, with 9 bases of the junction left unmatched. This CDR3 region has 16 residues. Looked up from germline, CDR1 is SGHVS and CDR2 is FQNEAQ. CDR3 nucleotide sequence: TGTGCCAGCAGCCACAGGGGGACGGCTTACAATCAGCCCCAGCATTTT. Protein: CASSHRGTAYNQPQHF.

CDR3 in DNA: TGCGCCAGCAGCTTGGCCCCGGGGTATAATGAAAAACTGTTTTTT. It translates to CASSLAPGYNEKLFF. The rearrangement joins TRBV5-1 to TRBJ1-4; no firm D call. This CDR3 has 15 residues. V was pared by 0 bases and J by 4 bases, with 10 bases between. The germline V gene encodes CDR1 SGHRS and CDR2 YFSETQ.

The rearrangement uses TRBV9 and TRBJ2-3, with 10 positions matching TRBD2. J gave up 4 bases and V 4 bases, and 12 bases lay outside the gene matches. The CDR3 covers 17 residues. Germline V gene lookup returns CDR1 SGDLS and CDR2 YYNGEE. CDR3 nucleotides: TGTGCCAGCAGCCCGATAGAGCGGGAGGGCCGCCCAGATACGCAGTATTTT. Encoded protein: CASSPIEREGRPDTQYF.

This rearrangement joins TRBV4-1 to TRBJ2-3; 9 bases line up with TRBD1. V dropped 1 base and J dropped 7; count of bases not matched to a gene: 6. The CDR3 is made up of 15 amino acids. Germline V lookup: CDR1 MGHRA, CDR2 YSYEKL. The CDR3 loop is CASSQVGDRVNTQYF. The CDR3 region has the DNA TGCGCCAGCAGCCAAGTGGGGGACAGGGTGAATACGCAGTATTTT.

The chain employs TRBV7-8 and TRBJ2-7, with 8 positions matching TRBD2. The CDR3 loop spans 16 amino acids. V shed 0 bases and J 2 bases; nucleotides not matched to a gene: 6. The germline V gene has CDR1 SGHVS and CDR2 FQNEAQ. CDR3 region: CASSLATRGAAYEQYF. The CDR3 region has the DNA TGTGCCAGCAGCTTAGCAACGCGGGGGGCCGCCTACGAGCAGTACTTC.

The chain employs TRBV2 and TRBJ2-2; TRBD2 matches 9 bases. The CDR3 runs 19 residues. Trimming removed 7 bases from V and 0 bases from J; junction bases left unmatched: 15. In germline, CDR1 is SNHLY, CDR2 FYNNEI. CDR3 DNA: TGTGCCAGCACAAGAGCGTCTAGCGGGGCGAATCCGAACACCGGGGAGCTGTTTTTT. Its translation: CASTRASSGANPNTGELFF. The full variable domain, in which reference TRBV2 and TRBJ2-2 provide the parts outside the CDR3, is EPEVTQTPSHQVTQMGQEVILRCVPISNHLYFYWYRQILGQKVEFLVSFYNNEISEKSEIFDDQFSVERPDGSNFTLKIRSTKLEDSAMYFCASTRASSGANPNTGELFFGEGSRLTVL.

CDR3 nucleotides: TGCGCCAGCAGCCCCCCGGGAGGGAGGGGGAATGAAAAACTGTTTTTT. Protein: CASSPPGGRGNEKLFF. The gene calls are TRBV5-1 and TRBJ1-4; D perhaps matches TRBD1 (6 bases). The CDR3 has 16 amino acids. Germline CDR1 SGHRS, CDR2 YFSETQ. The ends were cut back, 4 bases at V and 5 bases at J, with 18 bases in the middle.

The chain combines TRBV4-3 with TRBJ2-2; TRBD2 might be the D (5 bases). Per germline, CDR1 LGHNA and CDR2 YSLEER. CDR3 length: 16 amino acids. The germline V and J ends were trimmed by 0 bases and 1 base, with 9 bases remaining between them. CDR3 DNA sequence: TGCGCCAGCAGCCAAGAAGGTCGGGGGAACACCGGGGAGCTGTTTTTT. Translated, it gives CASSQEGRGNTGELFF.